Listed below are T cell receptor beta chains from one sample, sequenced in a study of T-cell memory formation after mild COVID-19. TCRdb re-analysed the 5' RACE reads in MiXCR, keeping a single row per CDR3 protein. The table has 290,000 or so distinct CDR3 sequences, roughly a fifth seen once. Sequenced material: PBMCs or a T cell subset sorted from them (not recorded which). These receptor sequences come from a man aged 18 to 30 who had mild COVID-19 (a few samples of this study predate the infection). Cell type and time point are not known. Both conserved end residues are part of each CDR3. D genes are given only for firm matches. Clone size is shown for a subset of rows, as once, few, many or a class of expanded clone.

>TRBJ1-2|NA|few|11|TRBV7-9
TGTGCCAGCACAAGCGAGCTTGGCTACACCTTC
CASTSELGYTF
>TRBJ2-7|TRBD2|many|15|TRBV9
TGTGCCAGCAGCCCAGGGCTAGCGGGGGTCTACGAGCAGTACTTC
CASSPGLAGVYEQYF
>TRBJ2-5|NA|NA|15|TRBV18
TGTGCCAGCTCACCTCCAAATAGCGAAAAAGAGACCCAGTACTTC
CASSPPNSEKETQYF
>TRBJ2-4|NA|few|11|TRBV3-1
TGTGCCAGCAGCCAAGATGGCGCTCAGTACTTC
CASSQDGAQYF
>TRBJ2-1|TRBD1|few|14|TRBV6-5
TGTGCCAGCAGCGGGACAGGGTATTCAAATGAGCAGTTCTTC
CASSGTGYSNEQFF
>TRBJ2-7|NA|few|13|TRBV27
TGTGCCAGCAGTTTACTGACGGGGGACGAGCAGTACTTC
CASSLLTGDEQYF
>TRBJ2-7|TRBD2|medium-sized|19|TRBV13
TGTGCCAGCAGCCCAAAGACCTCTAGCGGGGGGGCCCGGTCCTACGAGCAGTACTTC
CASSPKTSSGGARSYEQYF
>TRBJ1-3|NA|NA|16|TRBV18
TGTGCCAGCTCGCCCCAAGACGGTCTTTCGTTCCACACCATATATTTT
CASSPQDGLSFHTIYF
>TRBJ2-5|NA|few|15|TRBV4-3
TGCGCCAGCAGCCAAGACTCCCGGGGCAGAGAGACCCAGTACTTC
CASSQDSRGRETQYF
>TRBJ1-3|NA|NA|14|TRBV12-3/TRBV12-4
TGTGCCAGCAGCTCAGGAGGGTTGGAAAACACCATATATTTT
CASSSGGLENTIYF
>TRBJ2-1|NA|few|15|TRBV19
TGTGCCAGTAGTATGACGGGGGAATCCTACAATGAGCAGTTCTTC
CASSMTGESYNEQFF
>TRBJ2-3|TRBD2|NA|15|TRBV5-4
TGTGCCAGCAGCCGGACTAGCGGGGACCCGGATACGCAGTATTTT
CASSRTSGDPDTQYF
>TRBJ2-2|TRBD1|few|14|TRBV5-1
TGCGCCAGTGGAGACAGGGCTGACACCGGGGAGCTGTTTTTT
CASGDRADTGELFF
>TRBJ2-1|NA|NA|14|TRBV4-3
TGCGCCAGCAGCCAAGGAGTGAGTGACCGTGAGCAGTTCTTC
CASSQGVSDREQFF
>TRBJ1-3|NA|NA|16|TRBV9
TGTGCCAGCAGCGCCTCGGACTCTCAGGGCCGAAACACCATATATTTT
CASSASDSQGRNTIYF
>TRBJ2-5|NA|many|11|TRBV20-1
TGCAGTGCCGGTCCCAGGGAGACCCAGTACTTC
CSAGPRETQYF
>TRBJ2-1|TRBD2|NA|14|TRBV6-6
TGTGCCAGCAGTTATGCGGGGGGATACAATGAGCAGTTCTTC
CASSYAGGYNEQFF
>TRBJ1-5|NA|few|15|TRBV6-5
TGTGCCAGCAGTTACTTAGGCCTGCCTAATCAGCCCCAGCATTTT
CASSYLGLPNQPQHF
>TRBJ1-5|NA|NA|12|TRBV7-9
TGTGCCAGTCCAGACGCAAGTCAGCCCCAGCATTTT
CASPDASQPQHF
>TRBJ1-2|TRBD1|NA|15|TRBV20-1
TGCAGTGCTGCCACCGGGACAGGGAACAACTATGGCTACACCTTC
CSAATGTGNNYGYTF
>TRBJ2-3|NA|many|15|TRBV18
TGTGCCAGCTCACCACCTATGAGGGGGGAAGATACGCAGTATTTT
CASSPPMRGEDTQYF
>TRBJ1-6|NA|NA|13|TRBV20-1
TGCAGTGCTGCGGACCTTTATAATTCACCCCTCCACTTT
CSAADLYNSPLHF
>TRBJ2-5|TRBD2|few|16|TRBV6-2/TRBV6-3
TGTGCCAGCAGTTACTCGTTCCAGCGGGGGAAAGAGACCCAGTACTTC
CASSYSFQRGKETQYF
>TRBJ1-1|NA|NA|16|TRBV18
TGTTCCAGCCGGTCAGGGCTCAGACCTATGAACACTGAAGCTTTCTTT
CSSRSGLRPMNTEAFF
>TRBJ2-5|TRBD2|few|14|TRBV29-1
TGCAGCTGTCAAGTAGCGGGGGCCTCAGAGACCCAGTACTTC
CSCQVAGASETQYF
>TRBJ2-2|TRBD2|many|17|TRBV20-1
TGCAGTGCTAGCGCGCCGGGACTAGCGGGGGCCACCGGGGAGCTGTTTTTT
CSASAPGLAGATGELFF